There are many counts of the clone carrying this T cell receptor (beta chain). Antigen unknown. The source of the sample is a study of identical twins. Whole-study findings and limits: Findings came from cross-sectional statistics, without long-term follow-up of donors. A partial confounding effect on zero-insertion analyses could come from invariant MAIT and iNKT cells.

All donors were healthy Caucasians. V dropped 1 base and J dropped 9 bases, with 13 bases sitting between them. The length of the CDR3 is 14 residues. The V gene's germline CDR1 is SEHNR and CDR2 FQNEAQ (reference sequence). The authors used template switching to add a universal primer site and gave cDNA unique molecular identifiers. TCRdb analysed the 5' RACE reads with MiXCR anew, one entry per CDR3 protein. The table includes around 200,000 distinct CDR3 sequences, roughly 9.4% detected once. The clonotype was recovered from a woman aged 18-35 years in good health. The chain is built from TRBV7-9 and TRBJ1-5; no clear D gene. The source material was memory (CD45RO+) T cells sorted from blood. CDR3 amino acids: CASSLELGPGPQHF. The CDR3 DNA sequence: TGTGCCAGCAGCTTAGAGTTAGGGCCTGGGCCCCAGCATTTT.